The entry below describes one T cell receptor beta chain. Here immunoSEQ multiplex PCR was the method, and the copy in TCRdb shows in-frame clones only, minus some. In the table there are about 160,000 clones, 96% of which are singletons. Looked up from germline, CDR1 is SGHAT and CDR2 is FQNNGV. There are 13 residues in the CDR3. V gave up 7 bases and J gave up 8 bases, with 12 bases separating them. This record belongs to a study of control samples from healthy donors and cancer patients. The sequencing input was blood. The chain couples TRBV11-2 to TRBJ1-6; D is possibly TRBD1 (5 bases). The receptor's source is a woman aged 30 to 39 in good health. The CDR3 bases are TGTGCCAGCAAGGGGTCGGGATATTCACCCCTCCACTTT. Protein: CASKGSGYSPLHF.